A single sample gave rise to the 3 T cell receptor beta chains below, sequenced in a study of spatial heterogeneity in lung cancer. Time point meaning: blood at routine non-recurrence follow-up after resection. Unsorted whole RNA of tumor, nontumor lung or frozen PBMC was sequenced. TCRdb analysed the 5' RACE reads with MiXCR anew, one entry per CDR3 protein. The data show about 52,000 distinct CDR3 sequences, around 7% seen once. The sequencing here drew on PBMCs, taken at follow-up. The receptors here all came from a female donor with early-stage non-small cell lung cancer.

The CDR3 sequence: CASRITGSQETQYF. The CDR3 DNA sequence: TGTGCCAGCAGGATCACAGGGTCCCAAGAGACCCAGTACTTC. The gene calls are TRBV28 and TRBJ2-5, with D tentatively TRBD1 (6 bases). The germline V and J ends were trimmed by 6 bases and 1 base, with 12 bases remaining between them. This CDR3 region has 14 residues. CDR1 and CDR2 (germline): MDHEN, SYDVKM.

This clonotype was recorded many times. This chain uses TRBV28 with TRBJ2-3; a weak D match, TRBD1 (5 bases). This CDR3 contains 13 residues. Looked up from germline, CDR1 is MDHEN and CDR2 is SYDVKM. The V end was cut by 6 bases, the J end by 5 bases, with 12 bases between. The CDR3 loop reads CASSLSRVDTQYF. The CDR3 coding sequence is TGTGCCAGCAGCCTTTCCAGGGTAGATACGCAGTATTTT. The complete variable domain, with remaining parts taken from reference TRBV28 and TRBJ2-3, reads DVKVTQSSRYLVKRTGEKVFLECVQDMDHENMFWYRQDPGLGLRLIYFSYDVKMKEKGDIPEGYSVSREKKERFSLILESASTNQTSMYLCASSLSRVDTQYFGPGTRLTVL.

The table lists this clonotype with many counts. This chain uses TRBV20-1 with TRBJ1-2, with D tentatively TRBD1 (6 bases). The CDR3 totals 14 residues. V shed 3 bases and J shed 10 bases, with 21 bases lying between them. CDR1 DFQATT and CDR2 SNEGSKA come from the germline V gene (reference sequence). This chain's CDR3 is CSASPALDSPPYTF. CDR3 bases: TGCAGTGCTAGCCCCGCCTTGGACAGTCCCCCCTACACCTTC.